This is a list of T cell receptor beta chains from one sample in a study of T cell responses to AZD1222 COVID-19 vaccine. Method: immunoSEQ multiplex PCR; TCRdb's copy keeps in-frame clones and lacks some. The sample consists of 60,000 to 75,000 clones, around 84% of them appearing once. The sample in question was peripheral blood, obtained on day 0 of AZD1222 vaccination. The origin of the receptors is an adult in good health. Each CDR3 is given with its conserved first and last residue. Some rows mark clone size as missing; the rest say once, few, many or name a class of expanded clone.

j_call: TRBJ1-2; clone_size: .; v_call: TRBV16; cdr3_aa: CASSQSRGAGYGYTF
j_call: TRBJ2-5; clone_size: .; v_call: TRBV7-6; cdr3_aa: CASSWTEQETQYF
j_call: TRBJ2-1; clone_size: .; v_call: TRBV29-1; cdr3_aa: CSGRVNEQFF
j_call: TRBJ2-5; clone_size: .; v_call: TRBV7-9; cdr3_aa: CASSLTRGRGSRQETQYF
j_call: TRBJ2-3; clone_size: .; v_call: TRBV27; cdr3_aa: CASSLGGDTDTQYF
j_call: TRBJ1-2; clone_size: .; v_call: TRBV18; cdr3_aa: CASSPLSDYGYTF
j_call: TRBJ2-6; clone_size: few; v_call: TRBV5-1; cdr3_aa: CASSLGMGANVLTF
j_call: TRBJ1-2; clone_size: .; v_call: TRBV11-2; cdr3_aa: CASSLDHRSPYGYTF
j_call: TRBJ2-1; clone_size: .; v_call: TRBV9; cdr3_aa: CASSVGGGNEQFF
j_call: TRBJ2-5; clone_size: .; v_call: TRBV14; cdr3_aa: CASSANLAEETQYF
j_call: TRBJ2-6; clone_size: .; v_call: TRBV7-2; cdr3_aa: CASSLTMPSGANVLTF
j_call: TRBJ1-1; clone_size: .; v_call: TRBV7-3; cdr3_aa: CASSQGTGTEAFF
j_call: TRBJ2-7; clone_size: .; v_call: TRBV28; cdr3_aa: CASSLGGAGGIEQYF